These 10 T cell receptor beta chains were sequenced from one sample in a study of Tregs in tolerant kidney transplant recipients. Using immunoSEQ multiplex PCR, the repertoire was profiled, and TCRdb retains in-frame clones only, with some absent. Here the sample spans about 14,000 clones, about 92% being singletons. The sequenced sample consisted of CD8+ T cells from blood. These receptors were collected from a human donor in good health.

The chain uses TRBV9 and TRBJ2-1; tentatively, D is TRBD1 or TRBD2 (5 bases each). V lost 4 bases, J lost 7 bases, and 21 bases lay in between. This CDR3 is built from 16 residues. Germline V gene data show CDR1 as SGDLS and CDR2 as YYNGEE. Here the CDR3 DNA reads TGTGCCAGCAGCCCAGAGCCTGGGGGATTGGGAAATGAGCAGTTCTTC. Translation: CASSPEPGGLGNEQFF.

The CDR3 region is CATSRDWGGTYYNEQFF. The DNA for the CDR3 is TGTGCCACCAGCAGAGATTGGGGGGGAACTTACTACAATGAGCAGTTCTTC. This chain links TRBV15 with TRBJ2-1; 7 nucleotides align to TRBD2. The CDR3 sequence is 17 residues long. J gave up 3 bases and V 0 bases, and 8 bases lay outside the gene matches. Germline V CDR1 and CDR2: LNHNV, YYDKDF (reference sequence).

The chain is built from TRBV5-6 and TRBJ2-1; D call uncertain. Per germline, CDR1 SGHDT and CDR2 YYEEEE. V lost 1 base and J 7 bases, leaving 9 bases between the germline ends. CDR3 length: 13 amino acids. As DNA, the CDR3 is TGTGCCAGCAGCTTGTCGGCGGTGAATGAGCAGTTCTTC. It encodes CASSLSAVNEQFF.

Only a few counts were recorded for this clone. The V call is TRBV27, the J call TRBJ1-2; TRBD1 agrees at 10 bases. This CDR3 contains 18 residues. CDR1 is MNHEY, CDR2 SMNVEV, per germline (reference sequence). V shed 4 bases and J 8 bases; nucleotides not matched to a gene: 19. DNA of the CDR3: TGTGCCAGCAGTTCCCAATCCTTCCGGGACAGGGGAAAAGTAGGCTACACCTTC. This sequence encodes CASSSQSFRDRGKVGYTF.

The chain couples TRBV14 to TRBJ1-3; no firm D call. The CDR3 has 13 amino acids. Germline V lookup: CDR1 SGHDN, CDR2 FVKESK. V was cut by 2 bases and J by 8 bases, with 10 bases left in between. CDR3 region: CASSQSSWDTIYF. In DNA, the CDR3 is TGTGCCAGCAGCCAATCCTCGTGGGACACCATATATTTT. Based on the CDR3 plus reference TRBV14 and TRBJ1-3, the full variable domain is EAGVTQFPSHSVIEKGQTVTLRCDPISGHDNLYWYRRVMGKEIKFLLHFVKESKQDESGMPNNRFLAERTGGTYSTLKVQPAELEDSGVYFCASSQSSWDTIYFGEGSWLTVV.

The V and J genes are TRBV7-9 and TRBJ2-7; 9 positions match TRBD1. The germline gives CDR1 SEHNR, CDR2 FQNEAQ (reference sequence). The CDR3 contains 14 residues. V shed 5 bases, J shed 3 bases, and the junction held 5 bases outside the gene matches. The CDR3 nucleotides read TGTGCCAGCAGCCACCGGGACAGGGTCTACGAGCAGTACTTC. Translating it yields CASSHRDRVYEQYF.

This clone occurred once. The chain employs TRBV11-3 and TRBJ2-7; tentatively, D is TRBD1 or TRBD2 (5 bases each). Germline-derived CDR1 and CDR2 are SGHNT and YENEEA. The CDR3 extends over 15 amino acids. V lost 5 bases to trimming and J lost 3 bases, with 17 bases between them. In nucleotides, the CDR3 is TGTGCCAGCAGCCCCACCCCAGGGAGAAGCTACGAGCAGTACTTC. This sequence encodes CASSPTPGRSYEQYF. The variable domain in full, completed from reference TRBV11-3 and TRBJ2-7, reads EAGVVQSPRYKIIEKKQPVAFWCNPISGHNTLYWYLQNLGQGPELLIRYENEEAVDDSQLPKDRFSAERLKGVDSTLKIQPAELGDSAVYLCASSPTPGRSYEQYFGPGTRLTVT.

The rearrangement joins TRBV9 to TRBJ2-2, with no clear D. The germline gives CDR1 SGDLS, CDR2 YYNGEE. V was cut by 4 bases and J by 7 bases, with 11 bases left in between. CDR3 length: 13 residues. This CDR3 is CASSPKRSGELFF. The CDR3 nucleotides are TGTGCCAGCAGCCCTAAACGTAGCGGGGAGCTGTTTTTT. The whole variable domain, remainder taken from reference TRBV9 and TRBJ2-2, is DSGVTQTPKHLITATGQRVTLRCSPRSGDLSVYWYQQSLDQGLQFLIQYYNGEERAKGNILERFSAQQFPDLHSELNLSSLELGDSALYFCASSPKRSGELFFGEGSRLTVL.

The CDR3 DNA is TGCAGCGTTGATGTCTTAGCGGGACCGTCCTACAATGAGCAGTTCTTC. Its translation is CSVDVLAGPSYNEQFF. The rearrangement uses TRBV29-1 and TRBJ2-1, with 8 bases matching TRBD2. The CDR3 covers 16 residues. CDR1 and CDR2 (germline): SQVTM, ANQGSEA. With 3 bases clipped from V and 1 base from J, the junction kept 8 bases outside the gene matches.

The chain links TRBV5-4 to TRBJ1-3; D uncertain. Trimming shortened V by 0 bases and J by 0 bases, and 7 bases separated the two germline ends. This CDR3 comprises 15 residues. Germline V gene sequence: CDR1 SGHNT, CDR2 YYREEE (reference sequence). In DNA form, the CDR3 reads TGTGCCAGCAGCTTGGAAGTCAACTCTGGAAACACCATATATTTT. Amino acids: CASSLEVNSGNTIYF.